The next 15 T cell receptor beta chains were all read from a single sample in a study of read filtering for tumor transcriptome and immune sequencing. This library used roughly 400 ng RNA and molecular barcoded adaptors spanning alpha/delta and beta/gamma chains. TCRdb used MiXCR to reprocess the reads, holding one entry per CDR3 protein. The data contain 43,000 or so distinct CDR3 sequences, less than 20% of them singletons. Sequenced material: a population of CD138-negative cells sorted from bone marrow. All receptors come from a donor over 35 with multiple myeloma.

This clonotype was picked up many times. The chain has TRBV12-3 or TRBV12-4 and TRBJ2-3; D ambiguous. Trimming removed 1 base at V and 2 bases at J, with 7 bases between. This CDR3 has 14 amino acids. CDR3 amino acids: CASSLGFHTDTQYF. CDR3 DNA sequence: TGTGCCAGCAGTTTAGGGTTCCACACAGATACGCAGTATTTT.

In this sample, this clonotype turned up many times. The rearrangement joins TRBV20-1 to TRBJ1-2; D call uncertain. CDR1 DFQATT and CDR2 SNEGSKA come from the germline V gene (reference sequence). This CDR3 region has 16 residues. The V gene lost 2 bases and the J gene lost 0 bases, with 16 bases spanning the gap. CDR3 sequence reads: CSARFQIPKTNYGYTF. The CDR3 nucleotides read TGCAGTGCTAGATTCCAGATACCAAAGACTAACTATGGCTACACCTTC.

The sample holds many counts of this clonotype. This chain connects TRBV7-2 to TRBJ1-1, with unresolved D. V lost 7 bases and J 4 bases, leaving 13 bases between the germline ends. Germline loops: CDR1 SGHTA, CDR2 FQGNSA. This CDR3 is 13 amino acids long. The CDR3 bases are TGTGCCAGCACGACCCCAGGAGGCACTGAAGCTTTCTTT. It specifies CASTTPGGTEAFF.

This clonotype was counted a single time. With a much larger clone just one base away, this may be a read error. V gene TRBV20-1 combines with J gene TRBJ2-3; 9 nucleotides align to TRBD2. From germline, CDR1 is DFQATT and CDR2 SNEGSKA (reference sequence). The CDR3 runs to 14 residues. The CDR3 DNA reads TGCAGAGCCCAGCGGGAGGCCAACCCAGATACGCAGTATTTT. It yields the protein CRAQREANPDTQYF.

The V and J genes are TRBV4-1 and TRBJ1-1, with unresolved D. The CDR3 is 16 residues long. Germline CDR1 MGHRA, CDR2 YSYEKL. V lost 3 bases and J lost 5, with 19 bases in between. The CDR3 DNA sequence: TGCGCCAGCAGCCAGGATACTATACAGTGGAAGACTGAAGCTTTCTTT. Translation gives CASSQDTIQWKTEAFF.

For the CDR3, the DNA is TGTGCCAGCAGCTTAGGTCCCGACAATGAGCAGTTCTTC. This gives the protein CASSLGPDNEQFF. The V call is TRBV5-5, the J call TRBJ2-1; D is ambiguous. The V gene lost 2 bases and the J gene lost 5 bases, with 8 bases spanning the gap. This CDR3 region has 13 residues. Germline CDR1 reads SGHKS; CDR2 reads YYEKEE (reference sequence).

At least ten counts were recorded for this clonotype. The gene calls are TRBV28 and TRBJ2-1; D possibly corresponds to TRBD2 (6 bases). Per germline, CDR1 MDHEN and CDR2 SYDVKM. Trimming took off 4 bases at V and 5 bases at J, with 12 bases between the two ends. This CDR3 is 14 amino acids long. For the CDR3, the DNA is TGTGCCAGCAGTTCGCCTTCTAGCGACAATGAGCAGTTCTTC. The encoded protein is CASSSPSSDNEQFF.

This clonotype appeared many times. The chain recombines TRBV6-6 with TRBJ2-7; D may be TRBD1 or TRBD2 (5 bases each). V was cut by 0 bases and J by 2 bases, with 11 bases left in between. This CDR3 is built from 15 residues. Germline loops: CDR1 MNHNY, CDR2 SVGAGI (reference sequence). CDR3 DNA: TGTGCCAGCAGTTACTCTCGGGACCCAGCCTACGAGCAGTACTTC. This gives the protein CASSYSRDPAYEQYF.

This clonotype occurred many times. CDR3 in DNA: TGTGCCAGTAGTATAGGGTCGTACAATGAGCAGTTCTTC. This sequence encodes CASSIGSYNEQFF. The chain links TRBV19 to TRBJ2-1; D uncertain. Germline CDR1 LNHDA, CDR2 SQIVND (reference sequence). V was cut by 1 base and J by 4 bases, with 5 bases left in between. The CDR3 spans 13 residues. The full variable domain, in which reference TRBV19 and TRBJ2-1 provide the parts outside the CDR3, is DGGITQSPKYLFRKEGQNVTLSCEQNLNHDAMYWYRQDPGQGLRLIYYSQIVNDFQKGDIAEGYSVSREKKESFPLTVTSAQKNPTAFYLCASSIGSYNEQFFGPGTRLTVL.

This clonotype has at least ten counts. V is TRBV19 and J is TRBJ2-1, with TRBD2 identical over 8 bases. The germline CDR1 and CDR2 sequences are LNHDA and SQIVND (reference sequence). This CDR3 contains 19 residues. The J segment lost 2 bases and the V segment lost 3 bases, leaving 15 bases of the junction unmatched. The CDR3 coding sequence is TGTGCCAGTAGTATGCCCGGAGTGGGCGGGAGGTTCCCCTACAATGAGCAGTTCTTC. It specifies CASSMPGVGGRFPYNEQFF.

Ten or more counts support this clonotype. A much bigger clone sits one base away, suggesting this may be a read error. V and J are TRBV2 and TRBJ2-1; tentative D call: TRBD2 (5 bases). This CDR3 comprises 16 residues. Germline V gene lookup returns CDR1 SNHLY and CDR2 FYNNEI. The CDR3, as DNA: TGTGCCAGCAGTGAAAGGGCTAGCTTCTCCTACAATGAGCAGTCCTTC. This encodes CASSERASFSYNEQSF.

A word on this clonotype: A much larger clone differs from this one at a single base, so this may be a read error. This sequence joins TRBV20-1 and TRBJ2-1; D gene ambiguous. Trimming pared 4 bases from V and 0 bases from J, leaving 13 bases between. CDR3 length: 15 amino acids. Germline V lookup: CDR1 DFQATT, CDR2 SNEGSKA (reference sequence). The CDR3 reads CSAIPFGCSYNEQFF. The CDR3 DNA follows: TGCAGTGCTATCCCCTTCGGGTGCTCCTACAATGAGCAGTTCTTC.

This clonotype was recorded at least ten times. The chain joins TRBV7-2 to TRBJ1-6; D uncertain. Germline CDR1 reads SGHTA; CDR2 reads FQGNSA. The CDR3 covers 12 residues. Trimming stripped 3 bases from V and 10 bases from J, with 7 bases between. CDR3 sequence: CASSLGESPLHF. The CDR3 region has the DNA TGTGCCAGCAGCTTGGGAGAATCACCCCTCCACTTT.

This clonotype came up a few times. The chain is built from TRBV20-1 and TRBJ2-7; 10 bases agree with TRBD2. V shed 6 bases, J shed 3 bases, and the junction held 8 bases outside the gene matches. The germline gives CDR1 DFQATT, CDR2 SNEGSKA (reference sequence). The CDR3 has 14 residues. CDR3 amino acids: CSATAGLADYEQYF. DNA of the CDR3: TGCAGTGCCACCGCCGGACTAGCGGACTACGAGCAGTACTTC.

This clonotype was seen ten or more times. The chain joins TRBV19 to TRBJ2-2, with D perhaps being TRBD1 or TRBD2 (5 bases each). CDR3 length: 15 amino acids. The germline V gene has CDR1 LNHDA and CDR2 SQIVND (reference sequence). Deletions cut 3 bases from V and 6 bases from J, with 14 bases between. The CDR3 DNA reads as TGTGCCAGTAGTATTGAGGGGCTACCTCCCGGGGAGCTGTTTTTT. As protein: CASSIEGLPPGELFF.